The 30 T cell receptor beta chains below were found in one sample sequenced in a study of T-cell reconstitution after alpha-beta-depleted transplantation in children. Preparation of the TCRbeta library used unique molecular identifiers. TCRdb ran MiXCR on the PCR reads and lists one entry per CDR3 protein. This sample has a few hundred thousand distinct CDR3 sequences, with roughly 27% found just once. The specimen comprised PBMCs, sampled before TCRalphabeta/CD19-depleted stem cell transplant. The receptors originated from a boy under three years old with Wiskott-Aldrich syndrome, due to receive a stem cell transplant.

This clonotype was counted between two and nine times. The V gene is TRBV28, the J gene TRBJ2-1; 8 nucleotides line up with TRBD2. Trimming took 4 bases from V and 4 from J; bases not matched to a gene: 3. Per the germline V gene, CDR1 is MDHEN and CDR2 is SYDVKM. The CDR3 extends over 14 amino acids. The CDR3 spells CASSYERGYNEQFF. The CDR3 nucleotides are TGTGCCAGCAGTTATGAGCGGGGGTACAATGAGCAGTTCTTC.

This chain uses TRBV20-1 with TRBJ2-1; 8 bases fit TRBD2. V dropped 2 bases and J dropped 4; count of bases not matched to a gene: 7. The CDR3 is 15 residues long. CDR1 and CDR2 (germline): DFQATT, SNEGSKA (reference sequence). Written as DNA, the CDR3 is TGCAGTGCTAGACCTCTAGCGGGTCAATACAATGAGCAGTTCTTC. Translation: CSARPLAGQYNEQFF.

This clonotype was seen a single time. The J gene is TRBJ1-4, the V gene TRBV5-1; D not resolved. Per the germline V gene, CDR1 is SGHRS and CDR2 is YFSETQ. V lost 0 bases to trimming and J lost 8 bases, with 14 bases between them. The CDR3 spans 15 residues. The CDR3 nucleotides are TGCGCCAGCAGCTTGGGGAGCACTTTGCGAGAAAAACTGTTTTTT. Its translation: CASSLGSTLREKLFF.

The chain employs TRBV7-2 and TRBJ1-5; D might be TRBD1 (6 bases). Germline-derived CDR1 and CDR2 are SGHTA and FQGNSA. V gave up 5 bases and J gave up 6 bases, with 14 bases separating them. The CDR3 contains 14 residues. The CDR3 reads CASSQGQPGQPQHF. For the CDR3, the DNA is TGTGCCAGCAGCCAAGGACAGCCCGGTCAGCCCCAGCATTTT.

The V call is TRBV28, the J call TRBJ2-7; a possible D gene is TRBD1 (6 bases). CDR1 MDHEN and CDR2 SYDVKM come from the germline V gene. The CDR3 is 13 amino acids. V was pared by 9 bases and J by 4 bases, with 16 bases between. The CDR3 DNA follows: TGTGCCAGTCAACAGGGTGGTCCATACGAGCAGTACTTC. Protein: CASQQGGPYEQYF.

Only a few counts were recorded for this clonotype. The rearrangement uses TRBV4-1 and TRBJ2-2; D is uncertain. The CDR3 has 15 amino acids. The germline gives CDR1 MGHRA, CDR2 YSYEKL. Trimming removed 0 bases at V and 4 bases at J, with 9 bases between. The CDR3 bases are TGCGCCAGCAGCCAAGAATCGTACCCCACCGGGGAGCTGTTTTTT. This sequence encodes CASSQESYPTGELFF.

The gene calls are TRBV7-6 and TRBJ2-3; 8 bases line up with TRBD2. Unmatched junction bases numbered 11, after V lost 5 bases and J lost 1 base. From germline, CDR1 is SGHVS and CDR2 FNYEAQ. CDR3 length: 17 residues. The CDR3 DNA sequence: TGTGCCAGCAGCGGTTCTGGGACTAGTCTGGGCACAGATACGCAGTATTTT. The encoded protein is CASSGSGTSLGTDTQYF.

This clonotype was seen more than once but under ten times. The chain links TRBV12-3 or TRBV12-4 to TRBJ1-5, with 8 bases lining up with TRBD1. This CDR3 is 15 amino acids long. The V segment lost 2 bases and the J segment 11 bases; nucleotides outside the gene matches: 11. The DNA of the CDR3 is TGTGCCAGCAGTTTAACCGACAGGGGTCGGGGGTCCCAGCATTTT. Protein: CASSLTDRGRGSQHF.

The CDR3 protein is CASSVVAGLSNEQFF. CDR3 nucleotides: TGTGCCAGCAGCGTAGTTGCGGGATTATCCAATGAGCAGTTCTTC. The chain combines TRBV9 with TRBJ2-1; TRBD2 is a possible D gene (6 bases). The CDR3 extends over 15 amino acids. The germline V gene encodes CDR1 SGDLS and CDR2 YYNGEE. The ends were cut back, 0 bases at V and 6 bases at J, with 13 bases in the middle.

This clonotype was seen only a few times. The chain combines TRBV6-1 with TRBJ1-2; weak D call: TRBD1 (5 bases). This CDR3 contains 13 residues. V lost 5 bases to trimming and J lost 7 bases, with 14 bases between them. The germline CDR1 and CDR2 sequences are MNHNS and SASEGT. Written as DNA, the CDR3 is TGTGCCAGCAGTCCGGGACCCGTCTCTGGCTACACCTTC. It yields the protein CASSPGPVSGYTF.

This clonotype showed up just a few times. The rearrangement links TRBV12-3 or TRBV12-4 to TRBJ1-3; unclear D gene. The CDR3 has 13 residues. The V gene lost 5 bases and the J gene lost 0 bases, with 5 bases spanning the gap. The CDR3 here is CASSPYSGNTIYF. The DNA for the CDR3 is TGTGCCAGCAGTCCCTACTCTGGAAACACCATATATTTT.

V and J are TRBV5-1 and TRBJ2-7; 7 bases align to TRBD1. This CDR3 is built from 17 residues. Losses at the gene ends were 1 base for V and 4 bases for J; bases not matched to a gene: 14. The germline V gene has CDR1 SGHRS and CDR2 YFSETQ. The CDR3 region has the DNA TGCGCCAGCAGCTTGTTGCCCGTGGGACAGACGAAGTACGAGCAGTACTTC. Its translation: CASSLLPVGQTKYEQYF. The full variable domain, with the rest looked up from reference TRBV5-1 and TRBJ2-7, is KAGVTQTPRYLIKTRGQQVTLSCSPISGHRSVSWYQQTPGQGLQFLFEYFSETQRNKGNFPGRFSGRQFSNSRSEMNVSTLELGDSALYLCASSLLPVGQTKYEQYFGPGTRLTVT.

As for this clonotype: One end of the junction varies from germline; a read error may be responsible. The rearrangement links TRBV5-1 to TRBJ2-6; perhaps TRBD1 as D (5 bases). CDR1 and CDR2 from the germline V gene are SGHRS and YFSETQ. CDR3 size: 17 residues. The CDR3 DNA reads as TGCGCCAGCAACCTGGACGCTACCAGCTCTGGGGCCAACGGCCTGACTTTC. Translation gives CASNLDATSSGANGLTF.

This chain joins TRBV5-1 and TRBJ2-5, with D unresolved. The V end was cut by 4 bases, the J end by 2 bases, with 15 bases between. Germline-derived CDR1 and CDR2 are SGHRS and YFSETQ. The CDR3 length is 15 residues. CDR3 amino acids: CASSHPGLGQETQYF. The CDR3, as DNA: TGCGCCAGCAGCCACCCTGGGTTGGGGCAAGAGACCCAGTACTTC.

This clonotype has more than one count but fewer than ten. CDR3 coding DNA: TGTGCCAGCAGCTTACTCAGGTCTAGCGGGAGGCCCAATGGCGAGCAGTACTTC. It encodes CASSLLRSSGRPNGEQYF. This rearrangement joins TRBV7-6 to TRBJ2-7; the match to TRBD2 covers 11 bases. The J segment lost 6 bases and the V segment lost 2 bases, leaving 15 bases of the junction unmatched. This CDR3 has 18 amino acids. Germline V gene data show CDR1 as SGHVS and CDR2 as FNYEAQ.

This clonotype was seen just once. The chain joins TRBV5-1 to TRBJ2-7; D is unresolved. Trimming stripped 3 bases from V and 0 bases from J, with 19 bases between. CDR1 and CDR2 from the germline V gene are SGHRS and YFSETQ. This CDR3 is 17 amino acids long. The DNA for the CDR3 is TGCGCCAGCAGCTGGAGAGTCGGAAACTACTTCTCCTACGAGCAGTACTTC. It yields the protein CASSWRVGNYFSYEQYF.

The CDR3 nucleotides are TGTGCCAGCAGTTTTCCCGGGACTAGCGGGAGGGGTCTGGAGAGTGAGCAGTTCTTC. Translated, it gives CASSFPGTSGRGLESEQFF. The V call is TRBV28, the J call TRBJ2-1, with 16 bases aligning to TRBD2. V dropped 3 bases and J dropped 9; count of bases not matched to a gene: 14. Germline CDR1 reads MDHEN; CDR2 reads SYDVKM. The CDR3 is 19 residues long.

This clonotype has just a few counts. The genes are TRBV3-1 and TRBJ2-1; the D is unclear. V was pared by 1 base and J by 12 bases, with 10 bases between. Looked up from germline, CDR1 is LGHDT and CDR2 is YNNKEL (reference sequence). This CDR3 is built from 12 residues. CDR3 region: CASSQASLGQFF. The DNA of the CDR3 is TGTGCCAGCAGCCAAGCAAGCTTAGGGCAGTTCTTC.

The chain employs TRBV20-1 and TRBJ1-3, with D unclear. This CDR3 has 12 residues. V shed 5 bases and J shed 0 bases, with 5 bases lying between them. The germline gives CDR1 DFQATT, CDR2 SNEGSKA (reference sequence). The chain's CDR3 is CSAEGSGNTIYF. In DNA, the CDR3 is TGCAGTGCTGAGGGCTCTGGAAACACCATATATTTT.

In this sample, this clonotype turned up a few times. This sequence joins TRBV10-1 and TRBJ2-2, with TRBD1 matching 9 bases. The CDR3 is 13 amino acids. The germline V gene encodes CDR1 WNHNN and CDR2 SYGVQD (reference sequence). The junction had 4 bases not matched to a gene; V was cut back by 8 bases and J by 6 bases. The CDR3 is CASPGTGPGELFF. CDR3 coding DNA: TGCGCCAGCCCCGGGACAGGGCCCGGGGAGCTGTTTTTT.

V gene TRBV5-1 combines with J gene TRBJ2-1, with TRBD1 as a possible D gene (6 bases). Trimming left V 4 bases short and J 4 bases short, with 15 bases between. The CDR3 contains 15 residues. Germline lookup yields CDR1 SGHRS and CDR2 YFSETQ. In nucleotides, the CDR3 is TGCGCCAGCAGCGTAACAGGGAAGCGGTACAATGAGCAGTTCTTC. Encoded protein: CASSVTGKRYNEQFF.

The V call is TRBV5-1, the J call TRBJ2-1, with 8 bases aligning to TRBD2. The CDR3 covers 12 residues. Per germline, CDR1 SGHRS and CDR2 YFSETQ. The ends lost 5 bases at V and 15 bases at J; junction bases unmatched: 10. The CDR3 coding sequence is TGCGCCAGCAGTATTTGGGGACTAGAAGTGTTCTTC. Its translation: CASSIWGLEVFF.

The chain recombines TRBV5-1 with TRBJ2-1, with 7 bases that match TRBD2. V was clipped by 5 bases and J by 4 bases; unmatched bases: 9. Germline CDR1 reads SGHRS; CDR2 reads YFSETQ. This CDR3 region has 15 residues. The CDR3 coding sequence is TGCGCCAGCAGTTTCGCTAGCGGAGCTTACAATGAGCAGTTCTTC. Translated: CASSFASGAYNEQFF.

CDR3 nucleotides: TGCGCCAGCAGCCCCACGACCGGACTAGCGGGAGCATACGAGCAGTACTTC. It specifies CASSPTTGLAGAYEQYF. The chain uses TRBV5-1 and TRBJ2-7, with 13 bases aligning to TRBD2. Germline trimming cut 4 bases from V and 4 bases from J; bases unmatched to any gene: 11. CDR3 length equals 17 residues. The germline CDR1 and CDR2 sequences are SGHRS and YFSETQ.

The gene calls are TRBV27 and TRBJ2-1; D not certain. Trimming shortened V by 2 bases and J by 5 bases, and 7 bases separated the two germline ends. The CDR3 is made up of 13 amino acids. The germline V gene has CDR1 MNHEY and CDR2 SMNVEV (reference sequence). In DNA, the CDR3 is TGTGCCAGCAGTTTAACCGCAAACAATGAGCAGTTCTTC. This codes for CASSLTANNEQFF.

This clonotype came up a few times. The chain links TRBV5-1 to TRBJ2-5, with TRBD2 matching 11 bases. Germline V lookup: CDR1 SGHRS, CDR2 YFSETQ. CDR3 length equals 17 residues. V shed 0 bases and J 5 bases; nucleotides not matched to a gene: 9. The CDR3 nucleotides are TGCGCCAGCAGCTTGGCGACTAGCGGGATAGAACGGGAGACCCAGTACTTC. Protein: CASSLATSGIERETQYF.

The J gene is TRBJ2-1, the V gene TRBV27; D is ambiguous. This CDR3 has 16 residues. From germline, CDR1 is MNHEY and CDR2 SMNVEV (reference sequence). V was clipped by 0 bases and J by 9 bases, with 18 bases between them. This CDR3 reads CASSLSRGLGLVEQFF. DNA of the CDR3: TGTGCCAGCAGTTTATCCCGCGGATTGGGGTTGGTTGAGCAGTTCTTC.

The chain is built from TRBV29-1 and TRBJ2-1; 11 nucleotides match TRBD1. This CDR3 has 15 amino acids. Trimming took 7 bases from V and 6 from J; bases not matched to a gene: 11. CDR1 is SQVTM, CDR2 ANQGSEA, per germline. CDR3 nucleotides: TGCAGCGCCGGCCGGAGGACAGGGGGCTTCAATGAGCAGTTCTTC. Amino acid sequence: CSAGRRTGGFNEQFF.

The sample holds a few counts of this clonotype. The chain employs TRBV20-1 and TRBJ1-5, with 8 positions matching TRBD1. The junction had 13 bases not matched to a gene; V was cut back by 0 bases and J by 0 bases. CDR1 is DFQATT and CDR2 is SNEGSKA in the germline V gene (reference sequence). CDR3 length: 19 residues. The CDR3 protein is CSARERGQGARYSNQPQHF. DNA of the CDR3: TGCAGTGCTAGAGAGAGGGGGCAGGGGGCCAGGTATAGCAATCAGCCCCAGCATTTT.

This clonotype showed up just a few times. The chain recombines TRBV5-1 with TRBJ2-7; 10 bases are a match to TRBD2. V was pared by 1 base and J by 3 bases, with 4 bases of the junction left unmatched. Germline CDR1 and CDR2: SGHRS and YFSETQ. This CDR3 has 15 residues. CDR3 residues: CASSLWASGSYEQYF. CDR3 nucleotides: TGCGCCAGCAGCTTGTGGGCTAGCGGGAGCTACGAGCAGTACTTC.